The source of this T cell receptor (beta chain) is a study of T cell responses to AZD1222 COVID-19 vaccine. Study findings and constraints: With dominance at 160-218 and 743-854, vaccine-associated CD4 TCRs spanned spike. Repertoires were obtained solely post-peak T cell response. In a largely white British group with more females than males, clonal diversity was possibly underestimated.

TCRdb's table, derived via immunoSEQ multiplex PCR, lists solely in-frame clones and lacks some. Among around 130,000 clones listed, 70% to 90% were seen once. Trimming removed 3 bases at V and 8 bases at J, with 17 bases between. From germline, CDR1 is SGDLS and CDR2 YYNGEE. The CDR3 spans 14 residues. As for this clone: Its specificity is unknown.

The TCR sequence derives from an adult who received the AZD1222 COVID-19 vaccine. The chain employs TRBV9 and TRBJ1-2; possible D gene TRBD1, 6 bases. The sample here was peripheral blood, taken 28 days after the second AZD1222 dose. In DNA, the CDR3 is TGTGCCAGCAGCGCGAAAGTCAGGGGAGGAGGCTACACCTTC. It specifies CASSAKVRGGGYTF.